A selection of T cell receptor beta chains follows, all from one sample in a study of T cell responses to AZD1222 COVID-19 vaccine. The method was immunoSEQ multiplex PCR; TCRdb's version includes in-frame clones alone and lacks a portion of them. The sample contains some 170,000 clones, 85% to 90% of which appear only once. This material consisted of peripheral blood, taken 28 days after the second dose of the MenACWY control vaccine. These receptor sequences come from an adult who received the MenACWY meningococcal vaccine as a control. Both conserved end residues are part of each CDR3. A D gene is named only where the DNA matches it firmly. The size entry is marked missing in some rows and otherwise reads once, few, many or a size class.

clone size | D gene | J gene | CDR3 length | V gene | CDR3 DNA | CDR3 protein
NA | NA | TRBJ1-3 | 16 | TRBV11-2 | TGTGCCAGCAGCTCCCTACTGTCAAGCTCTGGAAACACCATATATTTT | CASSSLLSSSGNTIYF
NA | NA | TRBJ2-1 | 13 | TRBV7-2 | TGTGCCAGCAGCCAGACTAGGCTCTATGAGCAGTTCTTC | CASSQTRLYEQFF
NA | TRBD2 | TRBJ2-1 | 15 | TRBV10-3 | TGTGCCATCAGTGGTCGAGCGGGAGGTGGGAATGAGCAGTTCTTC | CAISGRAGGGNEQFF
NA | TRBD1 | TRBJ1-2 | 14 | TRBV19 | TGTGCCAGTAGTACGGCCGGGACAGCATATGGCTACACCTTC | CASSTAGTAYGYTF
NA | NA | TRBJ1-5 | 12 | TRBV10-2 | TGCGCCAGTAGGGACCGCAATCAGCCCCAGCATTTT | CASRDRNQPQHF
NA | NA | TRBJ2-1 | 14 | TRBV7-9 | TGTGCCAGCAGCTTAGTGGTCCGGGGGAATGAGCAGTTCTTC | CASSLVVRGNEQFF
NA | TRBD2 | TRBJ2-7 | 15 | TRBV28 | TGTGCCAGCCACCCAACTAGCGGGAGCTCCTACGAGCAGTACTTC | CASHPTSGSSYEQYF
NA | NA | TRBJ2-2 | 14 | TRBV2 | TGTGCCAGCAGGACAGACAGAGGCGCCGGGGAGCTGTTTTTT | CASRTDRGAGELFF
NA | TRBD2 | TRBJ2-1 | 18 | TRBV7-2 | TGTGCCAGCAGCCCTTTTGGTCTGGCGGGAGCCTCAGTTCATGAGCAGTTCTTC | CASSPFGLAGASVHEQFF
NA | NA | TRBJ1-2 | 14 | TRBV6-2/TRBV6-3 | TGTGCCAGCAGTTACGAGGGTAGAATCGATGGCTACACCTTC | CASSYEGRIDGYTF
NA | NA | TRBJ2-1 | 18 | TRBV4-3 | TGCGCCAGCAGTAAGGGGACAGGGTTTCTAGCGGGTTCCAATGAGCAGTTCTTC | CASSKGTGFLAGSNEQFF
NA | NA | TRBJ1-1 | 15 | TRBV11-2 | TGTGCCAGCAGCCCCATGATAATCATGAACACTGAAGCTTTCTTT | CASSPMIIMNTEAFF
NA | TRBD2 | TRBJ2-5 | 11 | TRBV7-3 | TGTGCCAGCGGGGCGGGAGGGACCCAGTACTTC | CASGAGGTQYF
NA | TRBD1 | TRBJ2-1 | 15 | TRBV18 | TGTGCCAGCTCAGACACAGGGGGCGGTTTCTATGAGCAGTTCTTC | CASSDTGGGFYEQFF
NA | TRBD1 | TRBJ1-1 | 14 | TRBV28 | TGTGCCAGCAGTCTCCGGGAGGGGGCCTCTGAAGCTTTCTTT | CASSLREGASEAFF
NA | TRBD2 | TRBJ2-1 | 15 | TRBV10-1 | TGCGCCAGCAGTGAGTCCGGGACTAGAAAGGATGAGCAGTTCTTC | CASSESGTRKDEQFF
once | TRBD2 | TRBJ2-3 | 16 | TRBV4-3 | TGCGCCAGCAGCCAAGTTCCGGGGAGGGGCGCAGATACGCAGTATTTT | CASSQVPGRGADTQYF
NA | TRBD2 | TRBJ2-2 | 15 | TRBV5-4 | TGTGCCAGCAGCTTCGGGAGGGGACGCACCGGGGAGCTGTTTTTT | CASSFGRGRTGELFF
NA | TRBD1 | TRBJ2-2 | 15 | TRBV5-1 | TGCGCCAGCAGCAAGACAGGGAGAGACACCGGGGAGCTGTTTTTT | CASSKTGRDTGELFF
NA | TRBD1 | TRBJ2-7 | 16 | TRBV27 | TGTGCCAGCAGGGGTGGACAGGGGGCTCCCCCCTACGAGCAGTACTTC | CASRGGQGAPPYEQYF
NA | NA | TRBJ2-7 | 16 | TRBV4-3 | TGCGCCAGCAGCCAAGATACAGCGGACGTCTCCTACGAGCAGTACTTC | CASSQDTADVSYEQYF
NA | TRBD2 | TRBJ2-5 | 15 | TRBV20-1 | TGCAGTGCTAGTGGGACTAGCGGTCCTCAAGAGACCCAGTACTTC | CSASGTSGPQETQYF
NA | NA | TRBJ2-7 | 15 | TRBV7-2 | TGTGCCAGCAGCTTACGGGCAGGGGGAGGTTACGAGCAGTACTTC | CASSLRAGGGYEQYF
once | NA | TRBJ1-4 | 14 | TRBV7-9 | TGTGCCAGCAGCTTTGGGGGGGCGAGTGAAAAACTGTTTTTT | CASSFGGASEKLFF
NA | NA | TRBJ2-7 | 13 | TRBV6-2/TRBV6-3 | TGTGCCAGCAGTTACTCGACCCCCCCTGAGCAGTACTTC | CASSYSTPPEQYF
NA | TRBD2 | TRBJ2-5 | 15 | TRBV7-2 | TGTGCCAGCAGCTTAGAGCGGGATTTGGGAGAGACCCAGTACTTC | CASSLERDLGETQYF
NA | NA | TRBJ2-7 | 14 | TRBV7-2 | TGTGCCAGCAGCTTCCGAGAGCCCGGAGGGGAGCAGTACTTC | CASSFREPGGEQYF
NA | NA | TRBJ1-5 | 14 | TRBV25-1 | TGTGCCAGCAGTGACTGGGATAGCAATCAGCCCCAGCATTTT | CASSDWDSNQPQHF
NA | TRBD1 | TRBJ1-2 | 13 | TRBV28 | TGTGCCAGCAGTTTAACAGGGGGGGTAGGCTACACCTTC | CASSLTGGVGYTF
NA | TRBD1 | TRBJ1-5 | 15 | TRBV5-1 | TGCGCCAGCAGCTTTACAACCGGGACAGAGCGACCCCAGCATTTT | CASSFTTGTERPQHF
NA | TRBD1 | TRBJ2-2 | 14 | TRBV2 | TGTGCCAGCACTCTTGGGCAGGGGGCCGGGGAGCTGTTTTTT | CASTLGQGAGELFF
NA | TRBD1 | TRBJ1-1 | 15 | TRBV7-2 | TGTGCCAGCAGCCCGTGGACAGGGGGGGACACTGAAGCTTTCTTT | CASSPWTGGDTEAFF
NA | NA | TRBJ1-1 | 14 | TRBV5-1 | TGCGCCAGTTCGAGGGATCTAGGGGGCACTGAAGCTTTCTTT | CASSRDLGGTEAFF
NA | NA | TRBJ2-4 | 14 | TRBV5-4 | TGTGCCAGCAGACTCTGGGGGGCCAAAAACATTCAGTACTTC | CASRLWGAKNIQYF
NA | TRBD2 | TRBJ2-1 | 18 | TRBV24-1 | TGTGCCACCAGTGATCCAAGACTAGCGGGCTTGTCCTACAATGAGCAGTTCTTC | CATSDPRLAGLSYNEQFF
NA | NA | TRBJ2-7 | 14 | TRBV9 | TGTGCCAGCAGCGTAGCCCCGAGTCCCTACGAGCAGTACTTC | CASSVAPSPYEQYF
NA | NA | TRBJ1-3 | 14 | TRBV6-5 | TGTGCCAGCGGGTACAGGGTAACAGGAAACACCATATATTTT | CASGYRVTGNTIYF
once | TRBD1 | TRBJ2-7 | 16 | TRBV12-5 | TGTGCTAGTGGTTTGGAGACAGGGCCCCCAAAATGGGAGCAGTACTTC | CASGLETGPPKWEQYF
NA | TRBD2 | TRBJ2-7 | 16 | TRBV10-1 | TGCGCCAGCAGTGACTCCCAAGGGACTAGCGGGAATGAGCAGTACTTC | CASSDSQGTSGNEQYF